The source of this TCR beta chain is a study of vaccination and CD4 T cells after COVID-19. Treatment indicated: roughly 10-day PBMC culture with coronavirus spike peptide pools or control peptides (ViraFEST assay). Sequenced with the Oncomine TCR Beta short-read assay was DNA taken from cultured CD4+ T cells. TCRdb independently ran MiXCR on the PCR reads; one entry per CDR3 protein. The data show tens of thousands of distinct CDR3 sequences, with approximately 32% seen just once and roughly an eighth held by the top ten. Germline V gives CDR1 KGHSH, CDR2 LQKENI. V shed 0 bases, J shed 0 bases, and the junction held 6 bases outside the gene matches. This CDR3 is built from 18 residues. Notes on this clonotype: Its target is not known.

The V and J genes are TRBV18 and TRBJ2-3; 10 bases fit TRBD2. The specimen was cultured CD4+ T cells from blood. This sequence originates from a human donor with COVID-19. CDR3 in amino acids: CASSPPSIAGGSTDTQYF. In nucleotides, the CDR3 is TGTGCCAGCTCACCACCGTCTATAGCGGGGGGAAGCACAGATACGCAGTATTTT.